The clone carrying this TCR beta chain has a count of ten or more. The antigen remains undetermined. The sample comes from a study of T cells after yellow fever vaccination. Study-level findings and limits: Only a minor proportion of clonotypes was detected across both CD4 and CD8 compartments. Reappearance after the booster was observed for most primary-vaccination clones (96% CD4, less than 90% CD8). FACS-sorted repertoires might harbor abundant contaminating clonotypes from the bulk population.

Template-switching 5'RACE yielded the TCR cDNA; a universal primer site and UMIs were added in the process. TCRdb ran MiXCR on the 5' RACE reads and lists one entry per CDR3 protein. The sample lists roughly 140,000 distinct CDR3 sequences; 7.7% were seen once. V shed 7 bases and J 6 bases; nucleotides not matched to a gene: 10. This CDR3 comprises 15 residues. Germline lookup yields CDR1 SQVTM and CDR2 ANQGSEA. The V and J genes are TRBV29-1 and TRBJ2-7; 15 nucleotides agree with TRBD2. This sequence was found in a man younger than 40 who received the YFV17D yellow fever vaccine. The sequences come from CD4+ T cells sorted from PBMCs, collected 5 days after the yellow fever booster vaccination. The CDR3 bases are TGCAGCGCCCGGAAACCGGGACTAGCGGGAGGCGAGCAGTACTTC. It is translated as CSARKPGLAGGEQYF.